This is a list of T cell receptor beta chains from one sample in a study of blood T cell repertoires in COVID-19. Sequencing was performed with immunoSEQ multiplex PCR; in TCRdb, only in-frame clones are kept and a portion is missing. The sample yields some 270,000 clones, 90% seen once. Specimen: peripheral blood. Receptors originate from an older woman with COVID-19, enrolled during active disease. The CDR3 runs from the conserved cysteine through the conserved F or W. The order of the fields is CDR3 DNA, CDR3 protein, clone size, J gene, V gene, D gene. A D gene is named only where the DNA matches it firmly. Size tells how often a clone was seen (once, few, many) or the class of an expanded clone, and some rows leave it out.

cdr3_nt: TGTGCCAGCAGCACCCAGGGGGCATTCGGAGAAAAACTGTTTTTT
cdr3_aa: CASSTQGAFGEKLFF
clone_size: NA
j_call: TRBJ1-4
v_call: TRBV7-9
d_call: TRBD1

cdr3_nt: TGTGCCAGCAGTTACGGGCTAGGGGTCCCCCATTCACCCCTCCACTTT
cdr3_aa: CASSYGLGVPHSPLHF
clone_size: NA
j_call: TRBJ1-6
v_call: TRBV6-5
d_call: NA

cdr3_nt: TGTGCCAGCAGCTTATCGACTAGCGGGGGGTTGTTCTTC
cdr3_aa: CASSLSTSGGLFF
clone_size: NA
j_call: TRBJ2-1
v_call: TRBV11-3
d_call: TRBD2

cdr3_nt: TGTGCCAGCAGTGAAACTACCACCGGGGAGCTGTTTTTT
cdr3_aa: CASSETTTGELFF
clone_size: NA
j_call: TRBJ2-2
v_call: TRBV6-1
d_call: NA

cdr3_nt: TGTGCCAGCAGTTTATTCCCGGCGGGGGGTGCAGATACGCAGTATTTT
cdr3_aa: CASSLFPAGGADTQYF
clone_size: once
j_call: TRBJ2-3
v_call: TRBV28
d_call: TRBD2

cdr3_nt: TGTGCCAGCAGAGAAACGTCGGGACAGGCCAAGTCGCGGGAGTTCTTC
cdr3_aa: CASRETSGQAKSREFF
clone_size: NA
j_call: TRBJ2-1
v_call: TRBV2
d_call: TRBD1

cdr3_nt: TGTGCCAGCAGCTTAGCGCTAAGGAGGGGGCGGTCTACTGGCTACACCTTC
cdr3_aa: CASSLALRRGRSTGYTF
clone_size: NA
j_call: TRBJ1-2
v_call: TRBV7-9
d_call: TRBD1

cdr3_nt: TGTGCCAGCAGTCAGGGGAGGGGAGGCTACACCTTC
cdr3_aa: CASSQGRGGYTF
clone_size: NA
j_call: TRBJ1-2
v_call: TRBV6-5
d_call: NA

cdr3_nt: TGTGCCAGCAGCTTACTGGGGGGTGGCTCAGATACGCAGTATTTT
cdr3_aa: CASSLLGGGSDTQYF
clone_size: NA
j_call: TRBJ2-3
v_call: TRBV6-5
d_call: NA

cdr3_nt: TGTGCCAGCAGCCAAGGAGGGGGCACTGAAGCTTTCTTT
cdr3_aa: CASSQGGGTEAFF
clone_size: NA
j_call: TRBJ1-1
v_call: TRBV3-1/TRBV3-2
d_call: NA

cdr3_nt: TGTGCCAGCAGCACCCCAGGGGGTGACTGGCGGGGGCAGTACTTC
cdr3_aa: CASSTPGGDWRGQYF
clone_size: NA
j_call: TRBJ2-7
v_call: TRBV7-9
d_call: NA

cdr3_nt: TGTGCCAGCAGCAACTTAGGACAGTCCAAAGCCTCCTACGAGCAGTACTTC
cdr3_aa: CASSNLGQSKASYEQYF
clone_size: NA
j_call: TRBJ2-7
v_call: TRBV2
d_call: NA

cdr3_nt: TGTGCCAGCAGCGCCGGGACAGCAAAGTACGAGCAGTACTTC
cdr3_aa: CASSAGTAKYEQYF
clone_size: few
j_call: TRBJ2-7
v_call: TRBV5-4
d_call: TRBD1

cdr3_nt: TGTGCCAGCAGCTTGGGTGGTCGGGGGAATGAAAAACTGTTTTTT
cdr3_aa: CASSLGGRGNEKLFF
clone_size: NA
j_call: TRBJ1-4
v_call: TRBV5-8
d_call: NA

cdr3_nt: TGTGCCAGCAGCTTAGTACGAGGCCAGCCCCAGCATTTT
cdr3_aa: CASSLVRGQPQHF
clone_size: NA
j_call: TRBJ1-5
v_call: TRBV7-2
d_call: NA

cdr3_nt: TGTGCCAGCACCCCTGATGGGGCGCGTGAGACCCAGTACTTC
cdr3_aa: CASTPDGARETQYF
clone_size: NA
j_call: TRBJ2-5
v_call: TRBV9
d_call: NA

cdr3_nt: TGCGCCAGCATGAGACACGGGGTATCGAACACCGGGGAGCTGTTTTTT
cdr3_aa: CASMRHGVSNTGELFF
clone_size: NA
j_call: TRBJ2-2
v_call: TRBV4-1
d_call: NA

cdr3_nt: TGTGCCAGCAGCGCGGGGGTCACCTCCTACAATGAGCAGTTCTTC
cdr3_aa: CASSAGVTSYNEQFF
clone_size: NA
j_call: TRBJ2-1
v_call: TRBV2
d_call: TRBD2

cdr3_nt: TGTGCTAGCAGCGCTTCGATAGCGGCTGGAAACACCATATATTTT
cdr3_aa: CASSASIAAGNTIYF
clone_size: NA
j_call: TRBJ1-3
v_call: TRBV7-7
d_call: NA

cdr3_nt: TGCGCCAGCAGCAGCGACAGGGGGTTGAACACTGAAGCTTTCTTT
cdr3_aa: CASSSDRGLNTEAFF
clone_size: NA
j_call: TRBJ1-1
v_call: TRBV5-1
d_call: TRBD1

cdr3_nt: TGTGCCAGCAGTTTCCCTTCTTCCTACGAGCAGTACTTC
cdr3_aa: CASSFPSSYEQYF
clone_size: NA
j_call: TRBJ2-7
v_call: TRBV28
d_call: NA

cdr3_nt: TGCGCCAGCAGCCGAATACAAGACAGGGGAATCTACGAGCAGTACTTC
cdr3_aa: CASSRIQDRGIYEQYF
clone_size: NA
j_call: TRBJ2-7
v_call: TRBV5-1
d_call: TRBD1

cdr3_nt: TGTGCCAGCAGCTTAGATCCGGGACAGGGAAATGAAAAACTGTTTTTT
cdr3_aa: CASSLDPGQGNEKLFF
clone_size: once
j_call: TRBJ1-4
v_call: TRBV5-4
d_call: TRBD1

cdr3_nt: TGTGCCAGCAGCGCACCGGAGCGGGGGGCGACCTACGAGCAGTACTTC
cdr3_aa: CASSAPERGATYEQYF
clone_size: NA
j_call: TRBJ2-7
v_call: TRBV7-9
d_call: TRBD2

cdr3_nt: TGTGCCAGCAGCCCTCGACAGGGGGTCTTGCTTAATGAAAAACTGTTTTTT
cdr3_aa: CASSPRQGVLLNEKLFF
clone_size: once
j_call: TRBJ1-4
v_call: TRBV16
d_call: TRBD1

cdr3_nt: TGCGCCAGCAGCCAACCGAGGACTAGCGGGCCTTACAATGAGCAGTTCTTC
cdr3_aa: CASSQPRTSGPYNEQFF
clone_size: NA
j_call: TRBJ2-1
v_call: TRBV4-1
d_call: TRBD2

cdr3_nt: TGTGCCAGCAGCACAGGGATAGCAGATGAAAAACTGTTTTTT
cdr3_aa: CASSTGIADEKLFF
clone_size: NA
j_call: TRBJ1-4
v_call: TRBV5-4
d_call: NA

cdr3_nt: TGTGCCAGCAGCTTTGTCTCTATCCGTGGCTACACCTTC
cdr3_aa: CASSFVSIRGYTF
clone_size: NA
j_call: TRBJ1-2
v_call: TRBV5-4
d_call: NA